This T cell receptor beta chain was observed in a study of T cell responses to AZD1222 COVID-19 vaccine. The wider study: Pooling was applied to second doses at about 4 or about 12 weeks. Findings of the study overall: With dominance at 160-218 and 743-854, vaccine-associated CD4 TCRs spanned spike. Clonal diversity was possibly underestimated; the donors were predominantly white British and more often female.

Assay used: immunoSEQ multiplex PCR; TCRdb lists only in-frame clones, some missing. The sample shows 90,000 to 130,000 clones, approximately 85% of them seen only once. With regard to this clone: As yet, its antigen is unknown.

The V gene lost 5 bases and the J gene lost 10 bases, with 12 bases spanning the gap. Germline CDR1 DFQATT, CDR2 SNEGSKA (reference sequence). The CDR3 contains 11 residues. The chain has TRBV20-1 and TRBJ1-3; the D gene is possibly TRBD1 (5 bases). The clonotype was recovered from an adult in good health. The sequencing used peripheral blood, collected on day 0 of AZD1222 vaccination. CDR3 DNA sequence: TGCAGTGCTGGGGACCGCTTGACCATATATTTT. This translates into CSAGDRLTIYF.